This T cell receptor beta chain derives from a study of shared clonotypes between healthy human individuals. Assay: immunoSEQ multiplex PCR; the TCRdb copy retains only in-frame clones and omits some. The top ten hold 0.3% to 0.4% of the sample, which has approximately 2,300,000 clones, just under 95% seen once. The CDR3 consists of 16 residues. Germline V gene lookup returns CDR1 KGHSH and CDR2 LQKENI. Germline trimming cut 2 bases from V and 2 bases from J; bases unmatched to any gene: 5. This clonotype originated in a man aged 18 to 30 in good health. Some clones in this sample may be carry-over from other donors' samples. The material sequenced was naive CD4+ T cells from PBMCs. As to subset: CD45RA+ positively selected. V usage is TRBV18 and J usage is TRBJ1-2; 10 nucleotides line up with TRBD1. As DNA, the CDR3 is TGTGCCAGCTCACCATGGGGACAGGGGTCAAACTATGGCTACACCTTC. Translation gives CASSPWGQGSNYGYTF.